This TCR beta chain appears in the sequencing data of a study of radiation and T cells in renal cell carcinoma. Regarding the study as a whole: Pretreatment tumor biopsies were lacking, so baseline clonotypes are unknown. In blood, top tumor clones expanded by 2 weeks, shrinking by 4.

Turning to this clone: The antigen is unknown.

Time point of the sample: blood 2 weeks post-SBRT. Described treatment: 15 Gy SBRT to primary tumor, nephrectomy 4 weeks later. Blood was sampled at baseline, 2 weeks and 4 weeks after SBRT. Clones were read by immunoSEQ multiplex PCR, and TCRdb kept only the in-frame ones, dropping some. The sample holds 70,000 or so clones, about 80% seen once. Germline-derived CDR1 and CDR2 are LNHDA and SQIVND (reference sequence). The CDR3 loop spans 13 amino acids. V dropped 4 bases and J dropped 9 bases, with 12 bases sitting between them. V gene TRBV19 combines with J gene TRBJ2-2, with D perhaps matching TRBD1 (5 bases). The sequences come from blood, collected from a patient whose treatment included radiotherapy and nephrectomy. This receptor was taken from a man aged 60 to 75 with renal cell carcinoma. The CDR3, as DNA: TGTGCCAGTAGTACAACCAGGGCCAGGGAGCTGTTTTTT. It yields the protein CASSTTRARELFF. The full variable domain, rest sourced from reference TRBV19 and TRBJ2-2, is DGGITQSPKYLFRKEGQNVTLSCEQNLNHDAMYWYRQDPGQGLRLIYYSQIVNDFQKGDIAEGYSVSREKKESFPLTVTSAQKNPTAFYLCASSTTRARELFFGEGSRLTVL.